The next 5 T cell receptor beta chains were all read from a single sample in a study of blood T cell repertoires in COVID-19. The assay was immunoSEQ multiplex PCR, and TCRdb's table has in-frame clones only and misses some. Counted here are under 400,000 clones, about 87% occurring once; the ten biggest clones make up approximately 1.8%. The sample consisted of peripheral blood. All receptors come from a woman aged 25 to 39 with COVID-19, enrolled during active disease.

The gene calls are TRBV3-1 (or the pseudogene TRBV3-2) and TRBJ2-1, with D maybe TRBD1 (5 bases). The germline V gene has CDR1 LGHDT and CDR2 YNNKEL (reference sequence). V lost 0 bases to trimming and J lost 8 bases, with 14 bases between them. The CDR3 runs to 15 residues. CDR3 nucleotides: TGTGCCAGCAGCCAAGATCAGGGCTGGCTGGATGAGCAGTTCTTC. Translating gives CASSQDQGWLDEQFF.

V is TRBV10-3 and J is TRBJ2-7; 10 bases fit TRBD1. Germline CDR1 ENHRY, CDR2 SYGVKD. CDR3 length: 13 amino acids. The ends lost 4 bases at V and 5 bases at J; junction bases unmatched: 2. For the CDR3, the DNA is TGTGCCATCAGTGTGGGGACAGGGGACGAGCAGTACTTC. Amino acid sequence: CAISVGTGDEQYF.

This clone was seen more than once but under ten times. V is TRBV7-8 and J is TRBJ1-1; TRBD1 might be the D (5 bases). Germline CDR1 SGHVS, CDR2 FQNEAQ. With 8 bases removed from V and 5 bases from J, the gap between germline ends came to 15 bases. CDR3 length: 13 amino acids. The CDR3: CASWGGVRTEAFF. The CDR3 region has the DNA TGTGCCAGCTGGGGGGGGGTAAGAACTGAAGCTTTCTTT.

This chain joins TRBV15 and TRBJ1-2; possible D gene TRBD1, 5 bases. The CDR3 has 15 residues. CDR1 LNHNV and CDR2 YYDKDF come from the germline V gene (reference sequence). V dropped 0 bases and J dropped 2 bases, with 10 bases sitting between them. As DNA, the CDR3 is TGTGCCACCAGCAGAGACCTGACAGTAAACTATGGCTACACCTTC. It specifies CATSRDLTVNYGYTF.

V and J are TRBV5-4 and TRBJ2-1; D unclear. Trimming cost V 0 bases and J 0 bases, with 7 bases left between them. CDR1 is SGHNT and CDR2 is YYREEE in the germline V gene (reference sequence). The CDR3 runs 15 residues. This chain's CDR3 is CASSLDLSSYNEQFF. CDR3 nucleotide sequence: TGTGCCAGCAGCTTGGACCTTAGCTCCTACAATGAGCAGTTCTTC.